The rows below give T cell receptor beta chains drawn from one sample of a study of T cells in Graves' hyperthyroidism and ophthalmopathy. TCRdb passed the multiplex PCR reads through MiXCR, listing each CDR3 protein once. The data contain 300,000 to 500,000 distinct CDR3 sequences, about 14% of them seen just once; the ten biggest clones take up 25% to 30%. Sequenced sample: blood. The origin of the receptors is a man aged 50 to 60 with Graves' ophthalmopathy. The CDR3 runs from the conserved cysteine through the conserved F or W. The D gene is left open where the match is weak. Only some rows state a clone size, as once, few, many or a class for expanded clones.

CSATERSATDTQYF | TGCAGTGCCACGGAACGGAGCGCCACAGATACGCAGTATTTT | TRBJ2-3 | TRBV20-1 | . | .
CASSLRGDTGELFF | TGCGCCAGCAGCCTTAGAGGCGACACCGGGGAGCTGTTTTTT | TRBJ2-2 | TRBV4-1 | . | .
CASSLRTNGAYNEQFF | TGTGCCAGCAGCCTACGGACTAACGGGGCCTACAATGAGCAGTTCTTC | TRBJ2-1 | TRBV5-6 | . | .
CATSSSLGDTQYF | TGTGCCACCAGCAGCTCGTTAGGAGATACGCAGTATTTT | TRBJ2-3 | TRBV15 | many | .
CASSLATGGIEGYTF | TGCGCCAGCAGCTTGGCAACAGGGGGTATCGAGGGCTACACCTTC | TRBJ1-2 | TRBV5-1 | . | TRBD1
CAWSGGFPTGDFTYEQYF | TGTGCCTGGAGTGGAGGTTTCCCGACAGGGGACTTCACCTACGAGCAGTACTTC | TRBJ2-7 | TRBV30 | . | TRBD1
CASSLGRTGFF | TGTGCCAGCAGCTTGGGTCGGACAGGGTTTTTT | TRBJ1-4 | TRBV5-8 | few | TRBD1
CASTGLAGEETQYF | TGTGCCAGCACGGGACTAGCGGGAGAAGAGACCCAGTACTTC | TRBJ2-5 | TRBV6-1 | . | TRBD2
CASSQNLREYSNQPQHF | TGCGCCAGCAGCCAAAACCTCCGGGAGTATAGCAATCAGCCCCAGCATTTT | TRBJ1-5 | TRBV4-1 | many | .
CASSQGTGNEQFF | TGCGCCAGCAGCCAAGGGACGGGTAATGAGCAGTTCTTC | TRBJ2-1 | TRBV4-1 | . | .